This T cell receptor (beta chain) was retrieved from a study of blood T cell repertoires in COVID-19 (dated by TCRdb to 2020 to 2022). About the full investigation: Samples from collaborators originated in the United States, Italy and Spain and spanned both the acute and convalescent phases of COVID-19. The samples were drawn from two sources: the first 160 participants of the ongoing ImmuneRACE study, and 950 to 1,500 subjects contributed by 6 global collaborators. Nearly every sample came with metadata listing a de-identified subject ID, COVID-19 status, age in years and sex. The prospective study material was composed of cDNA or gDNA derived from T cells, B-cell-depleted T cells, or PBMCs. A freely available public database, intended as a resource for researchers studying the immune response to SARS-CoV-2, is where the repertoires were released. HLA class I and class II types, where available, came from metadata supplied by the sample provider rather than from assay-based typing. The dataset comprised deeply sampled blood TCRbeta repertoires from subjects exposed to, actively infected with, or recovered from COVID-19. Study-wide conclusions, independent of this receptor: How much clinical and demographic metadata was included differed by source and by participant, and the metadata was provided uncurated.

Notes on this clone: The antigen it binds to is not known. No base quality values were provided; no much bigger clone lies one nucleotide off.

Cut back by 7 bases and 3 bases, the V and J ends lie 13 bases apart. Reading from cysteine to phenylalanine, the CDR3 counts 14 amino acids. Of all the DNA, just the CDR3 is kept, 42 bases in frame from base 1. Reading the germline V gene (reference sequence) gives CDR1 MNHEY and CDR2 SMNVEV. Participants in the prospective study were aged roughly 18 to 100 years, lived in over 20 United States geographic areas, and enrolled through a virtual design. In the prospective study, participants were assigned to cohorts based on the clinical history participants reported in a screening survey and a study questionnaire. Recovered participants in ImmuneRACE Cohort 3 were defined by two consecutive negative NP/OP PCR tests, clearance by a healthcare professional, or resolution of symptoms. Each participant in the prospective study had whole blood, serum and a nasopharyngeal or oropharyngeal swab collected by mobile phlebotomists. Additional blood draws and questionnaires over an approximately two-month period could optionally be provided by prospective study participants. Prospective study blood samples were shipped either frozen or at room temperature before DNA extraction.

TCRbeta CDR3 regions were amplified from genomic DNA by means of the immunoSEQ Assay, a bias-controlled multiplex PCR. The published analysis was carried out like this. The number of nucleated cells in each sample was estimated by amplification of reference gene primers within the assay. To quantify the absolute abundance of each unique TCRbeta CDR3 rearrangement, sequence reads were collapsed and filtered. For each sample, productive Simpson clonality was calculated as the square root of Simpson's diversity index across productive rearrangements. Imported from immuneACCESS, the table was reduced by TCRdb to in-frame sequences with V and J called. These copies leave out some clones; in studies compared against another copy, an unresolved V gene accounts for under half, and the cause of the remainder is not known. Clone size and the V and J calls come from that table; the DNA yielded D and trimming. This sample comprises 120,000 to 150,000 clones, about 85% of them detected only once. The ten largest clones add up to roughly 6.2% of the sample.

The sequenced sample consisted of PBMCs or T cells enriched from blood (not recorded which). This clonotype was sampled from a woman between 35 and 50 years old who had recovered from COVID-19. The rearranged segments are TRBV27 and TRBJ1-3, and possibly TRBD1, on 5 matching bases. The CDR3 reads as follows: CASTSPRDGNTIYF. In nucleotides, the sequence is TGTGCCAGCACCTCACCCAGGGATGGAAACACCATATATTTT.